This is a list of T cell receptor beta chains from one sample in a study of early T cells in non-severe SARS-CoV-2 infection. TCRdb independently ran MiXCR on the 5' RACE reads; one entry per CDR3 protein. The sample shows about 58,000 distinct CDR3 sequences, roughly 13% of them seen only once. Sequencing was performed on whole blood. The receptors derive from an adult who was a healthcare worker with PCR-confirmed SARS-CoV-2 infection or an uninfected control (not recorded which). The CDR3 runs from the conserved cysteine through the conserved F or W. A D gene is named only where the DNA matches it firmly. A row's size may be missing; if present it is once, few, many or a size class.

D gene: -; V gene: TRBV15; J gene: TRBJ2-1; clone size: -; CDR3 DNA: TGTGCCACCACCGATAGCGGAAATGAGCAGTTCTTC; CDR3 protein: CATTDSGNEQFF
D gene: -; V gene: TRBV28; J gene: TRBJ1-4; clone size: -; CDR3 DNA: TGTGCCAGCACTAATCGGGCCTTCAAACTGTTTTTT; CDR3 protein: CASTNRAFKLFF
D gene: TRBD2; V gene: TRBV4-1; J gene: TRBJ2-1; clone size: many; CDR3 DNA: TGCGCCAGCAGCCCGGGGGGTCGTAACAATGAGCAGTTCTTC; CDR3 protein: CASSPGGRNNEQFF
D gene: -; V gene: TRBV6-2/TRBV6-3; J gene: TRBJ2-1; clone size: few; CDR3 DNA: TGTGCCAGCAGTTACGGGGGGACGGGCCTCTACAATGAGCAGTTCTTC; CDR3 protein: CASSYGGTGLYNEQFF
D gene: TRBD1; V gene: TRBV3-1; J gene: TRBJ1-1; clone size: few; CDR3 DNA: TGTGCCAGCAGCCCACTACAGGGGCCGCGGAACACTGAAGCTTTCTTT; CDR3 protein: CASSPLQGPRNTEAFF
D gene: TRBD1; V gene: TRBV5-1; J gene: TRBJ1-6; clone size: few; CDR3 DNA: TGCGCCAGCAGCTTGGGACAGGGCAGCAATTCACCCCTCCACTTT; CDR3 protein: CASSLGQGSNSPLHF
D gene: -; V gene: TRBV5-1; J gene: TRBJ2-6; clone size: many; CDR3 DNA: TGCGCCAGCAGCTTGTTAACAGGGCTAGCTGGGGCCAACGTCCTGACTTTC; CDR3 protein: CASSLLTGLAGANVLTF
D gene: TRBD2; V gene: TRBV6-2/TRBV6-3; J gene: TRBJ2-7; clone size: few; CDR3 DNA: TGTGCCAGCAGTTACTCCACTAGCGGGGCTTACTACGAGCAGTACTTC; CDR3 protein: CASSYSTSGAYYEQYF
D gene: -; V gene: TRBV20-1; J gene: TRBJ2-3; clone size: -; CDR3 DNA: TGCAGTGCTGCTTTCGGTACTACGCAGTATTTT; CDR3 protein: CSAAFGTTQYF
D gene: TRBD1; V gene: TRBV7-9; J gene: TRBJ2-7; clone size: few; CDR3 DNA: TGTGCCAGCAGCCCCCCCGTGACAGGGGAGGCCTACGAGCAGTACTTC; CDR3 protein: CASSPPVTGEAYEQYF
D gene: TRBD2; V gene: TRBV19; J gene: TRBJ2-5; clone size: many; CDR3 DNA: TGTGCCAGTAGTATCGGGACTAGCGGGAGGGGAGAAGAGACCCAGTACTTC; CDR3 protein: CASSIGTSGRGEETQYF
D gene: -; V gene: TRBV7-7; J gene: TRBJ2-3; clone size: -; CDR3 DNA: TGTGCTAGCAGCCCCTTCGCGAACGGGGATACGCAGTATTTT; CDR3 protein: CASSPFANGDTQYF
D gene: -; V gene: TRBV20-1; J gene: TRBJ2-7; clone size: few; CDR3 DNA: TGCAGTGCTTCCCGGGGAGGCTACGAGCAGTACTTC; CDR3 protein: CSASRGGYEQYF
D gene: -; V gene: TRBV6-2/TRBV6-3; J gene: TRBJ1-1; clone size: -; CDR3 DNA: TGTGCCAGCAGTTATCATGCGGTAACTGAAGCTTTCTTT; CDR3 protein: CASSYHAVTEAFF
D gene: -; V gene: TRBV28; J gene: TRBJ2-1; clone size: few; CDR3 DNA: TGTGCCAGCAGCCCAGGACACGGGAATGAGCAGTTCTTC; CDR3 protein: CASSPGHGNEQFF
D gene: -; V gene: TRBV9; J gene: TRBJ1-1; clone size: -; CDR3 DNA: TGTGCCAGCAGCTCGTGGGGAGACCTTGGGGCTGAAGCTTTCTTT; CDR3 protein: CASSSWGDLGAEAFF
D gene: TRBD1; V gene: TRBV29-1; J gene: TRBJ1-2; clone size: few; CDR3 DNA: TGCAGCGTTGAGACAGCACCGGGACAGGGTCTTGGCTACACCTTC; CDR3 protein: CSVETAPGQGLGYTF
D gene: TRBD2; V gene: TRBV6-5; J gene: TRBJ2-3; clone size: many; CDR3 DNA: TGTGCCAGCAGTCGGTACCCGGGACTAAGCACAGATACGCAGTATTTT; CDR3 protein: CASSRYPGLSTDTQYF
D gene: -; V gene: TRBV28; J gene: TRBJ2-1; clone size: -; CDR3 DNA: TGTGCCAGCAGTTCGGCCCCCGGGCCGCAGTTCTTC; CDR3 protein: CASSSAPGPQFF
D gene: TRBD1; V gene: TRBV20-1; J gene: TRBJ1-2; clone size: -; CDR3 DNA: TGCAGCTCTATCCGGGACAGGGGGCAGGTGTACTATGGCTACACCTTC; CDR3 protein: CSSIRDRGQVYYGYTF
D gene: -; V gene: TRBV20-1; J gene: TRBJ2-5; clone size: -; CDR3 DNA: TGCAGTGCTAGCAGGGGGGGTCTGGAGACCCAGTACTTC; CDR3 protein: CSASRGGLETQYF
D gene: -; V gene: TRBV18; J gene: TRBJ1-1; clone size: many; CDR3 DNA: TGTGCCAGCTCACCGGGGATTGGGGGGCGGAAAAACACTGAAGCTTTCTTT; CDR3 protein: CASSPGIGGRKNTEAFF
D gene: -; V gene: TRBV11-2; J gene: TRBJ1-5; clone size: -; CDR3 DNA: TGTGCCAGCAGCCCACATGGGGGGAATCAGCCCCAGCATTTT; CDR3 protein: CASSPHGGNQPQHF
D gene: TRBD1; V gene: TRBV10-3; J gene: TRBJ2-5; clone size: -; CDR3 DNA: TGTGCCATCAGTGAGGATGGACAGGGGGCTCAAGAGACCCAGTACTTC; CDR3 protein: CAISEDGQGAQETQYF
D gene: TRBD2; V gene: TRBV4-2; J gene: TRBJ2-3; clone size: -; CDR3 DNA: TGTGCCAGCAGCTCTCTAGCGGGAGGCACAGATACGCAGTATTTT; CDR3 protein: CASSSLAGGTDTQYF
D gene: TRBD2; V gene: TRBV18; J gene: TRBJ2-7; clone size: few; CDR3 DNA: TGTGCCAGCTCACCACTAGCGGGAGTCTACGAGCAGTACTTC; CDR3 protein: CASSPLAGVYEQYF
D gene: -; V gene: TRBV21-1; J gene: TRBJ2-1; clone size: many; CDR3 DNA: TGTGCCATCCGGGGCTGGGAGCAGTTCTTC; CDR3 protein: CAIRGWEQFF
D gene: -; V gene: TRBV7-3; J gene: TRBJ2-3; clone size: many; CDR3 DNA: TGTGCCAGCAGCGACAGGAGTTACACAGATACGCAGTATTTT; CDR3 protein: CASSDRSYTDTQYF
D gene: TRBD2; V gene: TRBV7-2; J gene: TRBJ2-7; clone size: many; CDR3 DNA: TGTGCCAGCAGTTGGGAGGGTAGTGCCTACGAGCAGTACTTC; CDR3 protein: CASSWEGSAYEQYF
D gene: -; V gene: TRBV4-1; J gene: TRBJ2-5; clone size: -; CDR3 DNA: TGCGCCAGCAGCCAAGGGGTGACCCAGTACTTC; CDR3 protein: CASSQGVTQYF
D gene: -; V gene: TRBV5-1; J gene: TRBJ2-4; clone size: -; CDR3 DNA: TGCGCCAGCGGAGCGGGTTCAGGTGACATTCAGTACTTC; CDR3 protein: CASGAGSGDIQYF
D gene: TRBD1; V gene: TRBV29-1; J gene: TRBJ1-5; clone size: few; CDR3 DNA: TGCAGCGCCTGCCAGGGGACAGGGCGCGGCAATCAGCCCCAGCATTTT; CDR3 protein: CSACQGTGRGNQPQHF
D gene: TRBD1; V gene: TRBV7-9; J gene: TRBJ2-7; clone size: once; CDR3 DNA: TGTGCCAGCAGCTCTCCCGGGACAGGGGGCCCCGAGCAGTACTTC; CDR3 protein: CASSSPGTGGPEQYF
D gene: -; V gene: TRBV7-8; J gene: TRBJ2-1; clone size: once; CDR3 DNA: TGTACCAGCAGCTTAGTACTAGCTCTCGGAGGTGAGCAGTTCTTC; CDR3 protein: CTSSLVLALGGEQFF
D gene: -; V gene: TRBV11-1; J gene: TRBJ1-6; clone size: -; CDR3 DNA: TGTGCCAGCAGCTTCGTGGACAGTTCACCCCTCCACTTT; CDR3 protein: CASSFVDSSPLHF
D gene: -; V gene: TRBV3-1; J gene: TRBJ1-5; clone size: medium-sized; CDR3 DNA: TGTGCCAGCAGCCAAGGGATCAATCAGCCCCAGCATTTT; CDR3 protein: CASSQGINQPQHF
D gene: TRBD1; V gene: TRBV20-1; J gene: TRBJ1-1; clone size: few; CDR3 DNA: TGCAGTGCTAGAGGGACAGGGGGCCGGTCTGAAGCTTTCTTT; CDR3 protein: CSARGTGGRSEAFF
D gene: -; V gene: TRBV28; J gene: TRBJ2-5; clone size: many; CDR3 DNA: TGTGCCAGCAGCGGCCAAAGGGCACCAGTAAAGACCCAGTACTTC; CDR3 protein: CASSGQRAPVKTQYF
D gene: -; V gene: TRBV4-1; J gene: TRBJ2-3; clone size: many; CDR3 DNA: TGCGCCAGCAGCCAAGTGGGGAGCACAGATACGCAGTATTTT; CDR3 protein: CASSQVGSTDTQYF
D gene: TRBD1; V gene: TRBV24-1; J gene: TRBJ2-1; clone size: many; CDR3 DNA: TGTGCCACCAGTGACCAGAGGAGACAGGGGGCACGTAATGAGCAGTTCTTC; CDR3 protein: CATSDQRRQGARNEQFF
D gene: TRBD1; V gene: TRBV7-2; J gene: TRBJ2-3; clone size: -; CDR3 DNA: TGTGCCAGCAGCTTTATCTCCACAGGGGTTATCGGCACAGATACGCAGTATTTT; CDR3 protein: CASSFISTGVIGTDTQYF
D gene: -; V gene: TRBV27; J gene: TRBJ1-2; clone size: many; CDR3 DNA: TGTGCCAGCAGTTTAGGTCCCTCACGGTATGGCTACACCTTC; CDR3 protein: CASSLGPSRYGYTF
D gene: TRBD2; V gene: TRBV7-9; J gene: TRBJ2-3; clone size: many; CDR3 DNA: TGTGCCAGCAGCTTAGGGGTAGCGGGAGTCACAGATACGCAGTATTTT; CDR3 protein: CASSLGVAGVTDTQYF
D gene: -; V gene: TRBV12-3/TRBV12-4; J gene: TRBJ2-1; clone size: few; CDR3 DNA: TGTGCCAGCAGGCCGCCTCTGCCCTCCTACAATGAGCAGTTCTTC; CDR3 protein: CASRPPLPSYNEQFF
D gene: -; V gene: TRBV29-1; J gene: TRBJ1-1; clone size: many; CDR3 DNA: TGCAGTGCCGTGAACACTGAAGCTTTCTTT; CDR3 protein: CSAVNTEAFF
D gene: -; V gene: TRBV19; J gene: TRBJ1-1; clone size: -; CDR3 DNA: TGTGCCTGTGGTTGGGGTGACCGGGGTGAAGCTTTCTTT; CDR3 protein: CACGWGDRGEAFF